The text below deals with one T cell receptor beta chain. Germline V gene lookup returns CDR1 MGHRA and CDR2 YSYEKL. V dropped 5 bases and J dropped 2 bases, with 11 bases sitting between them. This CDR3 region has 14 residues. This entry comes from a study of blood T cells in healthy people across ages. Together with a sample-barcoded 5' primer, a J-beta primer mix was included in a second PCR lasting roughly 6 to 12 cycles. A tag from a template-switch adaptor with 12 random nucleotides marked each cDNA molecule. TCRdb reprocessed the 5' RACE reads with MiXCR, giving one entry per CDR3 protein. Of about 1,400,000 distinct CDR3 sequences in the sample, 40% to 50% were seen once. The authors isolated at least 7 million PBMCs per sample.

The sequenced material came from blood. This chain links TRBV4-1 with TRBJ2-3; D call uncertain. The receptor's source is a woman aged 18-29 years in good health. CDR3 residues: CASSVRVNTDTQYF. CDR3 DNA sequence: TGCGCCAGCAGCGTAAGGGTCAACACAGATACGCAGTATTTT.